The 9 T cell receptor beta chains reported below all come from one sample, sequenced in a study of spatial heterogeneity in lung cancer. TCRdb analysed the 5' RACE reads with MiXCR anew, one entry per CDR3 protein. The table has roughly 39,000 distinct CDR3 sequences, roughly 6% seen once. Time point in this sample: sample taken at primary tumor resection. Frozen PBMC, nontumor lung or tumor provided whole RNA, which was sequenced unsorted. The sample was PBMCs, taken at surgery. These TCRs come from a male donor with early-stage non-small cell lung cancer.

This clonotype was detected ten times or more. This chain connects TRBV6-5 to TRBJ2-2; 7 nucleotides align to TRBD1. This CDR3 is 17 amino acids long. Germline CDR1 reads MNHEY; CDR2 reads SVGAGI. The ends lost 2 bases at V and 4 bases at J; junction bases unmatched: 10. In DNA, the CDR3 is TGTGCCAGCAGTTACAGACAGGGATGGGGGAGCACCGGGGAGCTGTTTTTT. This sequence encodes CASSYRQGWGSTGELFF.

This clonotype is classed as medium-sized. This sequence joins TRBV27 and TRBJ1-2; TRBD1 might be the D (6 bases). V lost 3 bases, J lost 6 bases, and 17 bases lay in between. CDR3 length: 15 amino acids. CDR1 MNHEY and CDR2 SMNVEV come from the germline V gene (reference sequence). This chain's CDR3 is CASSFGGAGSDGYTF. The CDR3 DNA follows: TGTGCCAGCAGTTTTGGGGGCGCCGGCTCCGATGGCTACACCTTC.

This clonotype has just a few counts. The junction departs from the called germline gene at one end, perhaps through a read error. The chain carries TRBV3-1 and TRBJ2-1, with D perhaps matching TRBD1 or TRBD2 (5 bases each). There are 13 residues in the CDR3. Looked up from germline, CDR1 is LGHDT and CDR2 is YNNKEL (reference sequence). This CDR3 is CASSPSRDRAPLF. For the CDR3, the DNA is TGTGCCAGCAGCCCATCCCGGGACCGGGCCCCACTCTTC.

Regarding this clonotype: At one of its ends the junction is not consistent with the germline gene, which may arise from a read error. The chain combines TRBV20-1 with TRBJ1-1; 8 bases match TRBD1. Germline loops: CDR1 DFQATT, CDR2 SNEGSKA (reference sequence). The CDR3 length is 12 residues. The CDR3 loop is CSVRAGGPEAFF. Here the CDR3 DNA reads TGCAGTGTTAGAGCAGGGGGCCCTGAAGCTTTCTTT.

This clonotype was picked up many times. V and J are TRBV20-1 and TRBJ1-6, with TRBD1 matching 7 bases. V was pared by 0 bases and J by 6 bases, with 5 bases of the junction left unmatched. Germline assignment: CDR1 DFQATT and CDR2 SNEGSKA (reference sequence). The CDR3 is 15 amino acids. In DNA, the CDR3 is TGCAGTGCTAGAGAGAGGGGACAGTTTAATTCACCCCTCCACTTT. It is translated as CSARERGQFNSPLHF.

Many counts were recorded for this clonotype. V gene TRBV10-1 combines with J gene TRBJ2-2; weak D call: TRBD2 (5 bases). Trimming took 2 bases from V and 6 from J, leaving 16 bases between them. The CDR3 extends over 16 amino acids. Germline V gene data show CDR1 as WNHNN and CDR2 as SYGVQD (reference sequence). The DNA for the CDR3 is TGCGCCAGCAGTGAGGAAGCGGTAGGAAGAGCCGGGGAGCTGTTTTTT. Its protein is CASSEEAVGRAGELFF.

This clonotype has at least ten counts. The genes are TRBV6-5 and TRBJ2-7; possible D gene TRBD1, 6 bases. In germline, CDR1 is MNHEY, CDR2 SVGAGI. Trimming shortened V by 6 bases and J by 3 bases, and 18 bases separated the two germline ends. The length of the CDR3 is 15 residues. Here the CDR3 reads CASSKDSDVSYEQYF. Here the CDR3 DNA reads TGTGCCAGCAGCAAGGACAGCGACGTGAGCTACGAGCAGTACTTC.

This clonotype was picked up many times. The J gene is TRBJ1-1, the V gene TRBV25-1; D is ambiguous. The CDR3 consists of 11 residues. V lost 4 bases to trimming and J lost 7 bases, with 7 bases between them. Germline V CDR1 and CDR2: MGHDK, SYGVNS. CDR3 residues: CASSVWGEAFF. DNA of the CDR3: TGTGCCAGCAGTGTTTGGGGTGAAGCTTTCTTT.

This clonotype was observed at least ten times. The chain combines TRBV7-2 with TRBJ2-1; 8 positions match TRBD2. Per germline, CDR1 SGHTA and CDR2 FQGNSA. There are 17 residues in the CDR3. The ends lost 6 bases at V and 6 bases at J; junction bases unmatched: 16. The CDR3 DNA reads as TGTGCCAGCAGAACCGGGGCAGCGGGGGCCCCAAGCAATGAGCAGTTCTTC. The encoded protein is CASRTGAAGAPSNEQFF.